The 28 T cell receptor beta chains reported below all come from one sample, sequenced in a study of T cell clonotyping in hematopoietic cell transplantation. Repertoires were generated with immunoSEQ multiplex PCR, while TCRdb's copy carries only in-frame clones and drops some. The repertoire holds around 11,000 clones, with 85% to 90% as singletons. Sample: PBMCs, taken 100 days after allogeneic stem cell transplant. These receptors all stem from a female patient aged 60 or older who had an allogeneic stem cell transplant from an unrelated donor, so the T cells may come from the graft donor. Some clones in this sample may be carry-over from other donors' samples.

The DNA of the CDR3 is TGTGCCAGCAGCCCTGACTCAGGCGGGAGGTTGTTCTTC. Its protein product is CASSPDSGGRLFF. This rearrangement joins TRBV7-3 to TRBJ2-1; 8 nucleotides agree with TRBD2. V gave up 5 bases and J gave up 15 bases; unmatched junction bases: 12. This CDR3 spans 13 amino acids. The germline CDR1 and CDR2 sequences are SGHTA and FQGTGA. Together with reference TRBV7-3 and TRBJ2-1, the CDR3 gives the full variable domain: GAGVSQTPSNKVTEKGKYVELRCDPISGHTALYWYRQSLGQGPEFLIYFQGTGAADDSGLPNDRFFAVRPEGSVSTLKIQRTERGDSAVYLCASSPDSGGRLFFGPGTRLTVL.

The J gene is TRBJ2-3, the V gene TRBV7-2; D remains ambiguous. The CDR3 is 11 amino acids. V lost 5 bases and J lost 2, with 2 bases in between. In germline, CDR1 is SGHTA, CDR2 FQGNSA. The CDR3, as DNA: TGTGCCAGCAGCGACACAGATACGCAGTATTTT. Its translation: CASSDTDTQYF.

This clone has a single count. V gene TRBV5-1 combines with J gene TRBJ1-5, with D maybe TRBD1 (6 bases). This CDR3 has 14 residues. V was clipped by 4 bases and J by 3 bases, with 11 bases between them. In germline, CDR1 is SGHRS, CDR2 YFSETQ. DNA of the CDR3: TGCGCCAGCAGCCCCGACAGGTTCAATCAGCCCCAGCATTTT. It is translated as CASSPDRFNQPQHF.

The chain joins TRBV7-2 to TRBJ2-3, with D maybe TRBD2 (6 bases). The germline V gene encodes CDR1 SGHTA and CDR2 FQGNSA. The V and J ends lost 3 bases and 0 bases respectively, with 10 bases between them. This CDR3 spans 15 amino acids. CDR3 DNA: TGTGCCAGCAGCTTGAGTCTAGCGAGCACAGATACGCAGTATTTT. Translating it yields CASSLSLASTDTQYF.

In its sample, this clone ranks as medium-sized (0.01 to 0.1%). This chain joins TRBV5-6 and TRBJ2-1, with D unclear. Trimming pared 2 bases from V and 1 base from J, leaving 10 bases between. Germline values: CDR1 SGHDT, CDR2 YYEEEE. The length of the CDR3 is 15 residues. Here the CDR3 reads CASSFGDRSYNEQFF. The DNA for the CDR3 is TGTGCCAGCAGCTTTGGGGATCGTTCCTACAATGAGCAGTTCTTC.

This chain uses TRBV4-3 with TRBJ2-7; D remains ambiguous. Germline V gene lookup returns CDR1 LGHNA and CDR2 YSLEER. The CDR3 runs to 15 residues. The V end was cut by 4 bases, the J end by 2 bases, with 15 bases between. CDR3 in amino acids: CASSPTALHTYEQYF. As DNA, the CDR3 is TGCGCCAGCAGCCCTACAGCTCTCCATACCTACGAGCAGTACTTC.

V is TRBV9 and J is TRBJ2-2; D gene uncertain. The germline gives CDR1 SGDLS, CDR2 YYNGEE. The V end was cut by 0 bases, the J end by 5 bases, with 2 bases between. The CDR3 runs to 12 residues. The CDR3 DNA follows: TGTGCCAGCAGCGTAGCTACCGGGGAGCTGTTTTTT. Protein: CASSVATGELFF.

The chain links TRBV6-5 to TRBJ1-2; D call uncertain. The CDR3 sequence is 12 residues long. Per germline, CDR1 MNHEY and CDR2 SVGAGI. V dropped 5 bases and J dropped 6 bases, with 10 bases sitting between them. This CDR3 reads CASSGGFDGYTF. In DNA, the CDR3 is TGTGCCAGCAGTGGAGGGTTTGATGGCTACACCTTC.

The chain combines TRBV6-5 with TRBJ1-2, with 9 bases fitting TRBD1. This CDR3 has 15 residues. With V trimmed by 4 bases and J by 5 bases, 8 bases remained unmatched. Germline V gene sequence: CDR1 MNHEY, CDR2 SVGAGI. CDR3 bases: TGTGCCAGCAGTTCCCATTTACAGGGGGCTTATGGCTACACCTTC. Translating it yields CASSSHLQGAYGYTF.

This rearrangement joins TRBV5-4 to TRBJ2-7, with 12 positions matching TRBD2. CDR1 and CDR2 from the germline V gene are SGHNT and YYREEE (reference sequence). The trim removed 4 bases at V and 7 bases at J, leaving 12 bases unmatched. The CDR3 consists of 16 residues. This CDR3 is CASSLPPGLAGYEQYF. As DNA, the CDR3 is TGTGCCAGCAGCCTACCCCCGGGACTAGCGGGCTATGAGCAGTACTTC.

This chain connects TRBV19 to TRBJ2-1, with D perhaps TRBD2 (6 bases). Trimming left V 6 bases short and J 7 bases short, with 10 bases between. The CDR3 has 12 amino acids. Germline assignment: CDR1 LNHDA and CDR2 SQIVND (reference sequence). The CDR3 DNA sequence: TGTGCCAGTAGGGTTGGGGGGAATGAGCAGTTCTTC. Protein sequence: CASRVGGNEQFF.

This chain connects TRBV27 to TRBJ1-2, with TRBD1 identical over 11 bases. V lost 5 bases and J lost 4; bases outside the gene matches: 6. This CDR3 comprises 15 residues. Germline V gives CDR1 MNHEY, CDR2 SMNVEV (reference sequence). The CDR3 loop is CASSRTGGPGYGYTF. CDR3 coding DNA: TGTGCCAGCAGTCGGACAGGGGGCCCAGGCTATGGCTACACCTTC.

The chain has TRBV14 and TRBJ2-2; D gene uncertain. Germline V lookup: CDR1 SGHDN, CDR2 FVKESK. Trimming left V 1 base short and J 4 bases short, with 7 bases between. The CDR3 is 14 residues long. The CDR3 bases are TGTGCCAGCAGCCAAGTTACAGTCACCGGGGAGCTGTTTTTT. It codes for CASSQVTVTGELFF.

In nucleotides, the CDR3 is TGCGCCAGCAGCCCGAGCGGGTATCGGGGGTACCAAGAGACCCAGTACTTC. Its translation: CASSPSGYRGYQETQYF. The chain couples TRBV5-1 to TRBJ2-5; tentative D call: TRBD2 (6 bases). The CDR3 runs 17 residues. The ends were cut back, 4 bases at V and 0 bases at J, with 19 bases in the middle. The germline V gene encodes CDR1 SGHRS and CDR2 YFSETQ.

The chain uses TRBV5-1 and TRBJ2-1, with D possibly being TRBD1 or TRBD2 (5 bases each). Germline V gene sequence: CDR1 SGHRS, CDR2 YFSETQ. There are 15 residues in the CDR3. Between the trimmed V and J ends, which lost 1 base and 3 bases, there was a span of 11 bases. The CDR3 nucleotides are TGCGCCAGCAGCTTGTTTCAGGGAGACTACAATGAGCAGTTCTTC. The encoded protein is CASSLFQGDYNEQFF.

V is TRBV7-2 and J is TRBJ2-5; 9 bases are a match to TRBD2. Looked up from germline, CDR1 is SGHTA and CDR2 is FQGNSA. This CDR3 has 16 amino acids. V trimming: 0 bases; J trimming: 4 bases; junction bases outside the gene matches: 6. The CDR3 spells CASSLAAGGPGETQYF. The CDR3 DNA reads as TGTGCCAGCAGCTTAGCTGCGGGAGGGCCCGGAGAGACCCAGTACTTC.

The chain is built from TRBV5-4 and TRBJ2-3; D might be TRBD2 (5 bases). The CDR3 spans 15 residues. CDR1 is SGHNT and CDR2 is YYREEE in the germline V gene (reference sequence). Trimming took off 4 bases at V and 2 bases at J, with 14 bases between the two ends. The CDR3, as DNA: TGTGCCAGCAGCATGGAGGCCAGCTCCACAGATACGCAGTATTTT. It specifies CASSMEASSTDTQYF.

The genes are TRBV6-5 and TRBJ1-3; D not certain. V was clipped by 5 bases and J by 6 bases, with 11 bases between them. The CDR3 extends over 13 amino acids. Per germline, CDR1 MNHEY and CDR2 SVGAGI. CDR3 nucleotide sequence: TGTGCCAGCAGTGATCAGGTCTTAAACACCATATATTTT. Protein: CASSDQVLNTIYF.

This chain joins TRBV7-8 and TRBJ2-3; D might be TRBD2 (6 bases). V lost 4 bases and J lost 0, with 14 bases in between. CDR3 length: 16 residues. CDR1 is SGHVS, CDR2 FQNEAQ, per germline. DNA of the CDR3: TGTGCCAGCAGCTCAGTTCGGGGGAGTAGCACAGATACGCAGTATTTT. Translating gives CASSSVRGSSTDTQYF.

The CDR3 DNA reads TGTGCCAGCAGCTTAATCGTAAACAATGAGCAGTTCTTC. As protein: CASSLIVNNEQFF. V is TRBV7-9 and J is TRBJ2-1, with D unresolved. Trimming removed 2 bases from V and 5 bases from J, with 7 bases in between. This CDR3 is 13 amino acids long. Germline assignment: CDR1 SEHNR and CDR2 FQNEAQ (reference sequence). Supplemented by reference TRBV7-9 and TRBJ2-1, the full variable domain reads DTGVSQNPRHKITKRGQNVTFRCDPISEHNRLYWYRQTLGQGPEFLTYFQNEAQLEKSRLLSDRFSAERPKGSFSTLEIQRTEQGDSAMYLCASSLIVNNEQFFGPGTRLTVL.

The chain couples TRBV5-1 to TRBJ2-3; D might be TRBD1 (5 bases). The CDR3 extends over 14 amino acids. V shed 0 bases and J shed 2 bases, with 7 bases lying between them. Germline values: CDR1 SGHRS, CDR2 YFSETQ. CDR3: CASSLGRATDTQYF. The CDR3 DNA follows: TGCGCCAGCAGCTTGGGCAGGGCCACAGATACGCAGTATTTT. The full variable domain, its missing parts supplied by reference TRBV5-1 and TRBJ2-3, is KAGVTQTPRYLIKTRGQQVTLSCSPISGHRSVSWYQQTPGQGLQFLFEYFSETQRNKGNFPGRFSGRQFSNSRSEMNVSTLELGDSALYLCASSLGRATDTQYFGPGTRLTVL.

This chain links TRBV27 with TRBJ2-7, with D unclear. The CDR3 is 14 amino acids. Germline lookup yields CDR1 MNHEY and CDR2 SMNVEV (reference sequence). V was pared by 6 bases and J by 1 base, with 13 bases between. The CDR3 region has the DNA TGTGCCAGCAGCCTAACCCCCGCATCCTACGAGCAGTACTTC. This gives the protein CASSLTPASYEQYF.

The chain has TRBV10-1 and TRBJ2-2; TRBD1 might be the D (6 bases). Germline V lookup: CDR1 WNHNN, CDR2 SYGVQD (reference sequence). V lost 5 bases and J 1 base, leaving 20 bases between the germline ends. The CDR3 totals 18 residues. Here the CDR3 DNA reads TGCGCCAGCAGTTTCCACCTTACCGGGACAAGGAACACCGGGGAGCTGTTTTTT. Residues: CASSFHLTGTRNTGELFF.

V and J are TRBV27 and TRBJ1-2; perhaps TRBD1 as D (6 bases). Trimming left V 8 bases short and J 6 bases short, with 19 bases between. CDR3 size: 14 residues. The V gene's germline CDR1 is MNHEY and CDR2 SMNVEV (reference sequence). The CDR3 DNA sequence: TGTGCCAGCTCCAGGGGACCCGAGGGTCATGGCTACACCTTC. Its protein product is CASSRGPEGHGYTF.

V and J are TRBV7-9 and TRBJ1-2; 7 nucleotides align to TRBD1. The CDR3 consists of 13 residues. The V gene end was trimmed by 6 bases and the J gene end by 4 bases; junction bases not matched to a gene: 5. Germline lookup yields CDR1 SEHNR and CDR2 FQNEAQ (reference sequence). The CDR3 DNA follows: TGTGCCAGCAGTCGACAGGGTAGCTATGGCTACACCTTC. This translates into CASSRQGSYGYTF.

CDR3: CASSPSGQGGEKLFF. As DNA, the CDR3 is TGTGCCAGCAGCCCATCGGGACAGGGGGGTGAAAAACTGTTTTTT. This chain uses TRBV9 with TRBJ1-4, with 11 bases lining up with TRBD1. CDR1 SGDLS and CDR2 YYNGEE come from the germline V gene. V trimming: 4 bases; J trimming: 7 bases; junction bases outside the gene matches: 6. CDR3 length equals 15 residues.

V and J are TRBV6-1 and TRBJ1-2; D is possibly TRBD1 (5 bases). The CDR3 length is 12 residues. Germline CDR1 MNHNS, CDR2 SASEGT. The V and J ends lost 4 bases and 7 bases respectively, with 10 bases between them. The CDR3 here is CASSGGWVGYTF. The CDR3 DNA follows: TGTGCCAGCAGTGGGGGGTGGGTTGGCTACACCTTC.

The V call is TRBV5-8, the J call TRBJ2-5; no reliable D call. CDR1 is SGHTS, CDR2 YDEGEE, per germline. The length of the CDR3 is 11 residues. With 3 bases removed from V and 3 bases from J, the gap between germline ends came to 3 bases. The DNA for the CDR3 is TGTGCCAGCAGCTACGAAGAGACCCAGTACTTC. Translating gives CASSYEETQYF.